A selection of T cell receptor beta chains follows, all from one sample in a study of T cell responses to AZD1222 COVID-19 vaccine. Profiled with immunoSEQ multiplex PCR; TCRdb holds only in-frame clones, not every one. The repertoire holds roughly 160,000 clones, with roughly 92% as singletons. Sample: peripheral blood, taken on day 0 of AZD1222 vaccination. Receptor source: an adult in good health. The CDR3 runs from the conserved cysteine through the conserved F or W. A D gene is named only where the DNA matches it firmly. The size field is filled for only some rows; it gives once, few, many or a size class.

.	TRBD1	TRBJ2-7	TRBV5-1	CASSFREDRASYEQYF	TGCGCCAGCAGCTTCCGCGAGGACAGGGCCTCCTACGAGCAGTACTTC
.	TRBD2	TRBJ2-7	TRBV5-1	CASRLAGGYEQYF	TGCGCCAGCAGACTAGCGGGGGGATACGAGCAGTACTTC
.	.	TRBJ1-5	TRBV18	CASSPVKVMLQPQHF	TGTGCCAGCTCACCAGTCAAAGTCATGCTCCAGCCCCAGCATTTT
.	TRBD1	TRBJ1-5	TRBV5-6	CASSSGTGGNQPQHF	TGTGCCAGCAGCTCCGGGACAGGGGGCAATCAGCCCCAGCATTTT
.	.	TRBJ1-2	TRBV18	CASSPVLILGGYTF	TGTGCCAGCTCACCGGTTCTGATTCTCGGAGGCTACACCTTC
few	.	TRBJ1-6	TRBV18	CASSSPRGRFDSPLHF	TGTGCCAGCTCATCCCCGCGGGGGAGATTTGATTCACCCCTCCACTTT
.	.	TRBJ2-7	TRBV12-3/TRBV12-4	CASSFDYEQYF	TGTGCCAGCAGTTTCGACTACGAGCAGTACTTC
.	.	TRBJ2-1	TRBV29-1	CSVELWNEQFF	TGCAGCGTGGAACTATGGAATGAGCAGTTCTTC
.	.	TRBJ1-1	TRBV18	CASSPTLGGSAKAFF	TGTGCCAGCTCACCAACGCTGGGGGGCAGCGCGAAAGCTTTCTTT
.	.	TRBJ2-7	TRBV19	CASSIDQGSYEQYF	TGTGCCAGTAGTATAGATCAGGGAAGCTACGAGCAGTACTTC
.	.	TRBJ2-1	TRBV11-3	CASSLQNDNEQFF	TGTGCCAGCAGCCTTCAAAACGACAATGAGCAGTTCTTC
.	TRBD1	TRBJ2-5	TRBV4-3	CASSQNNRGGVVTQYF	TGCGCCAGCAGCCAAAACAACAGGGGTGGGGTAGTGACCCAGTACTTC
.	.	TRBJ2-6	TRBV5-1	CASSLDGQSGANVLTF	TGCGCCAGCAGCTTGGACGGACAATCTGGGGCCAACGTCCTGACTTTC
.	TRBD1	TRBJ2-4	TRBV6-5	CASGTGLAKNIQYF	TGTGCCAGCGGGACAGGGTTGGCCAAAAACATTCAGTACTTC
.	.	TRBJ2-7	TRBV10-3	CAISNQGRQQYF	TGTGCCATCTCGAATCAGGGTCGACAGCAGTACTTC
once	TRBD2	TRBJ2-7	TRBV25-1	CASTNGLAGGEQYF	TGTGCCAGCACCAATGGACTAGCGGGAGGCGAGCAGTACTTC
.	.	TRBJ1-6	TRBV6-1	CASSANFRGSSYNSPLHF	TGTGCCAGCAGTGCCAATTTCAGGGGAAGCTCCTATAATTCACCCCTCCACTTT
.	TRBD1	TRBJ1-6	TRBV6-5	CASSYSRDRGSPLHF	TGTGCCAGCAGTTACAGCCGGGACAGGGGCTCACCCCTCCACTTT
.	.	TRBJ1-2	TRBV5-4	CASSLVQNYGYTF	TGTGCCAGCAGCTTGGTTCAGAACTATGGCTACACCTTC
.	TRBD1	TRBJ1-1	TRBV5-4	CASSPTSIDRGAFF	TGTGCCAGCAGCCCAACCTCCATTGACAGGGGAGCTTTCTTT
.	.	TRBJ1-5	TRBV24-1	CATQRAGNQPQHF	TGTGCCACCCAACGGGCGGGCAATCAGCCCCAGCATTTT
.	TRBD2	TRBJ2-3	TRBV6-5	CASSYSRTGGRDTQYF	TGTGCCAGCAGTTACTCGAGAACGGGGGGGCGCGATACGCAGTATTTT
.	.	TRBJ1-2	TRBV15	CATSRDSQFNDGYTF	TGTGCCACCAGCAGAGATTCCCAATTCAACGATGGCTACACCTTC
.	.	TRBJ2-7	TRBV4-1	CASSQDQEGTYEQYF	TGCGCCAGCAGCCAAGATCAAGAGGGAACCTACGAGCAGTACTTC
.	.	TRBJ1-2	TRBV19	CASSPQPAAGYGYTF	TGTGCCAGTAGCCCTCAACCAGCAGCCGGCTATGGCTACACCTTC
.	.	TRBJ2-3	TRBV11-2	CASSPRLGAQYF	TGTGCCAGCAGCCCGAGACTAGGAGCGCAGTATTTT
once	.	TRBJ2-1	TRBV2	CASSDGPGVQNEQFF	TGTGCCAGCAGTGATGGGCCGGGAGTGCAGAATGAGCAGTTCTTC
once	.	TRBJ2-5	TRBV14	CASSQNGGSETQYF	TGTGCCAGCAGCCAAAATGGGGGTTCTGAGACCCAGTACTTC
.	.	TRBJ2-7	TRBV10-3	CAISEWRTGSYEQYF	TGTGCCATCAGTGAGTGGCGTACAGGGTCATACGAGCAGTACTTC
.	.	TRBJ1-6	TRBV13	CASSPSWGNSPLHF	TGTGCCAGCAGCCCGTCCTGGGGAAATTCACCCCTCCACTTT
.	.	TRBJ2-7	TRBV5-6	CASSGNSYEQYF	TGTGCCAGCAGCGGAAACTCCTACGAGCAGTACTTC
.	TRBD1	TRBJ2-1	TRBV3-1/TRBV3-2	CASSQRGQYNEQFF	TGTGCCAGCAGCCAAAGGGGACAGTACAATGAGCAGTTCTTC
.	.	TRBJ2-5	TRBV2	CASSESRTNQETQYF	TGTGCCAGCAGTGAATCGCGCACCAACCAAGAGACCCAGTACTTC
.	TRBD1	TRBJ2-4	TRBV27	CASSLLGGGGKNIQYF	TGTGCCAGCAGTTTGTTAGGGGGCGGAGGCAAAAACATTCAGTACTTC
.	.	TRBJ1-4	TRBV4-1	CASSQTLDATNEKLFF	TGCGCCAGCAGCCAAACGTTAGATGCAACTAATGAAAAACTGTTTTTT
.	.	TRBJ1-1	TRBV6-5	CASRKQDREAFF	TGTGCCAGCAGAAAACAGGATAGGGAAGCTTTCTTT
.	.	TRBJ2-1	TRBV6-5	CASYRAHYNEQFF	TGTGCCAGTTACAGGGCCCACTACAATGAGCAGTTCTTC
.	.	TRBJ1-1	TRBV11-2	CASTLQLNTEAFF	TGTGCCAGCACCCTTCAGTTGAACACTGAAGCTTTCTTT
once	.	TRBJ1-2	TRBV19	CASSIQSTGNYGYTF	TGTGCCAGTAGTATTCAATCGACAGGAAACTATGGCTACACCTTC
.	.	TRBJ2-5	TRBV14	CASSRYLARQTRLQETQYF	TGTGCCAGCAGCCGGTATTTAGCAAGGCAAACTCGCCTCCAAGAGACCCAGTACTTC
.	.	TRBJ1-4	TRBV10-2	CASSEQGELFF	TGCGCCAGCAGTGAGCAGGGAGAACTGTTTTTT
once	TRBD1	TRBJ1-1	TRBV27	CASSLLGGGNTEAFF	TGTGCCAGCAGTTTATTAGGGGGCGGTAACACTGAAGCTTTCTTT
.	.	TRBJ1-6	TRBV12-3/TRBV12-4	CASSSFGNSPLHF	TGTGCCAGCAGTTCTTTTGGGAATTCACCCCTCCACTTT
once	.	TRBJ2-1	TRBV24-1	CATSDSPARNEQFF	TGTGCCACCAGTGACTCCCCCGCCCGAAATGAGCAGTTCTTC
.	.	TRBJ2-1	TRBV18	CASSLGLGGGNEQFF	TGTGCCAGCTCACTCGGCTTGGGAGGCGGCAATGAGCAGTTCTTC
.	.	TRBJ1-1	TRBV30	CAWNNGLGTEAFF	TGTGCCTGGAACAATGGATTAGGCACTGAAGCTTTCTTT
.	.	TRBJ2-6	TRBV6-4	CASSGVPGANVLTF	TGTGCCAGCAGTGGTGTTCCTGGGGCCAACGTCCTGACTTTC
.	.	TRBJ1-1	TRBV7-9	CASSAQGNTEAFF	TGTGCCAGCAGCGCCCAGGGGAACACTGAAGCTTTCTTT